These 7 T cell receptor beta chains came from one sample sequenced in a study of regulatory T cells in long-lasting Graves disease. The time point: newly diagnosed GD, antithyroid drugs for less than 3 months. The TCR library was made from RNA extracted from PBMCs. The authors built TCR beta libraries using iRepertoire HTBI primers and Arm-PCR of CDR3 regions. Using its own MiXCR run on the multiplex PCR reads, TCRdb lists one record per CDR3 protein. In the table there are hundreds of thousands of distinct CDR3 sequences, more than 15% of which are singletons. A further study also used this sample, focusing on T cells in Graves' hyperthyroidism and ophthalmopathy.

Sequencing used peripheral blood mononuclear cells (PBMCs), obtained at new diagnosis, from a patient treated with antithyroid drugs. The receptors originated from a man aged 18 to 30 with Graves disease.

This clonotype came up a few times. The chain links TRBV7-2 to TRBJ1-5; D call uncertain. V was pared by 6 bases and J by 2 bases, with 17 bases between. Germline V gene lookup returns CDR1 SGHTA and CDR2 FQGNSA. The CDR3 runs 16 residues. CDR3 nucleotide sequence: TGTGCCAGCAGAAAAGGCGGGGTGACGGGCAATCAGCCCCAGCATTTT. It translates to CASRKGGVTGNQPQHF.

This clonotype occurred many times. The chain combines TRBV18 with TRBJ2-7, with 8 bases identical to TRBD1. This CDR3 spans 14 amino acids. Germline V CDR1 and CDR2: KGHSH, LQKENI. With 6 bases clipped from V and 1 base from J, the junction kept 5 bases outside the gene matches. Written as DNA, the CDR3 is TGTGCCAGCTCGCAGGGGGCAAAGTCCTACGAGCAGTACTTC. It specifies CASSQGAKSYEQYF.

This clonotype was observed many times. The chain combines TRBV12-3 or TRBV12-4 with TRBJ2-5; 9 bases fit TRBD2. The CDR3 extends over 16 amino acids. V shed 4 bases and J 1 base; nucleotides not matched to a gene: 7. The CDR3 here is CASSWRLAELQETQYF. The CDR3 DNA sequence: TGTGCCAGCAGTTGGAGACTAGCGGAGCTCCAAGAGACCCAGTACTTC.

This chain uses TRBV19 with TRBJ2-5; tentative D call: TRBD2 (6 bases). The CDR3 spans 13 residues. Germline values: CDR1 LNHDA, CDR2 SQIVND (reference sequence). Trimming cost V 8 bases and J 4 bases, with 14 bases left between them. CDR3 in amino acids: CASAGVGGETQYF. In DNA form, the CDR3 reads TGTGCCAGTGCTGGGGTCGGGGGAGAGACCCAGTACTTC. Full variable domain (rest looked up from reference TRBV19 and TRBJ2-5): DGGITQSPKYLFRKEGQNVTLSCEQNLNHDAMYWYRQDPGQGLRLIYYSQIVNDFQKGDIAEGYSVSREKKESFPLTVTSAQKNPTAFYLCASAGVGGETQYFGPGTRLLVL.

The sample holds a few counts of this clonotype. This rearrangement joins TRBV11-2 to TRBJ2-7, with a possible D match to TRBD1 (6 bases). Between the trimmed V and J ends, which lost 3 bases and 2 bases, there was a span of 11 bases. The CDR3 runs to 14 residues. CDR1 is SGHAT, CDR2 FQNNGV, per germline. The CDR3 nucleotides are TGTGCCAGCAGCTTGAGGGACACCACCTACGAGCAGTACTTC. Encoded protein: CASSLRDTTYEQYF.

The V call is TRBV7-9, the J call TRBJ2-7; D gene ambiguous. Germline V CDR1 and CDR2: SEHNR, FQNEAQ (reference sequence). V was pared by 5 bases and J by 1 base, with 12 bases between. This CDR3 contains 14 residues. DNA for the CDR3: TGTGCCAGCAGCCCAGCAACAGCTTCCTACGAGCAGTACTTC. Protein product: CASSPATASYEQYF.

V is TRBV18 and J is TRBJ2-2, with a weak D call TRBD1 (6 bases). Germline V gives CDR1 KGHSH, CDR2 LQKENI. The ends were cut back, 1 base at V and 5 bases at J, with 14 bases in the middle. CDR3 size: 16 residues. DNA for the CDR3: TGTGCCAGCTCACCACGACAGGTTAGGGTGACCGGGGAGCTGTTTTTT. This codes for CASSPRQVRVTGELFF.